The sequence of this T cell receptor (beta chain) was determined in a study of T cells in Graves' hyperthyroidism and ophthalmopathy. This clonotype was seen ten or more times. This CDR3 comprises 16 residues. V was shortened by 0 bases and J by 2 bases, with 15 bases between the two germline ends. CDR1 and CDR2 from the germline V gene are SGHRS and YFSETQ. RNA transcripts provided the source from which TCR beta CDR3 regions were amplified. TCR CDR3 regions were first amplified by RT-PCR with HTBI primers. TCRdb reanalysed the multiplex PCR reads using MiXCR and keeps one entry per CDR3 protein. Of 540,000 or so distinct CDR3 sequences in the sample, less than 20% were seen once.

V gene TRBV5-1 combines with J gene TRBJ2-7; the D gene is possibly TRBD2 (6 bases). The source of this sequence is a woman between 25 and 40 years old with Graves' hyperthyroidism. The source material was blood. CDR3 DNA sequence: TGCGCCAGCAGCTTGGTGGCGGGACTGGAAACCTACGAGCAGTACTTC. Its translation is CASSLVAGLETYEQYF.